The T cell receptor (beta chain) described here comes from a study of graft-versus-host responses after intestinal transplantation. Across the whole study: Once they had received anti-thymocyte globulin induction, all recipients took tacrolimus and steroids for around 3 years.

The repertoire was sequenced with immunoSEQ multiplex PCR; TCRdb's copy has only in-frame clones and lacks some. The sample yields 20,000 to 30,000 clones, 85% to 95% seen once. About this clone: The target antigen is unknown.

CDR3 length: 16 residues. V was clipped by 2 bases and J by 5 bases, with 17 bases between them. Per germline, CDR1 MNHEY and CDR2 SMNVEV (reference sequence). Findings and limits, study-wide: Recipient marrow contained GvH clones, some of which appeared first in ileum or blood. The highest levels of circulating GvH clones went along with early declines in HvG clones after transplant. Graft-donor T cell macrochimerism coincided with high graft-versus-host to host-versus-graft clonal ratios in allografts.

The chain employs TRBV27 and TRBJ2-3; maybe TRBD2 (6 bases). This clonotype was obtained from a human patient who received an intestinal transplant, so some T cells may come from the graft donor. The sequencing here drew on PBMCs, taken 39 days after intestinal transplant. The CDR3 loop is CASSLTRLRDGDTQYF. CDR3 sequence (DNA): TGTGCCAGCAGTTTAACGAGATTGCGGGATGGAGATACGCAGTATTTT.